Below are 23 T cell receptor beta chains sequenced from a single sample in a study of blood T cell repertoires in COVID-19. This table comes from immunoSEQ multiplex PCR, and its TCRdb copy is limited to in-frame clones, with some not included. The sample holds fewer than 350,000 clones, 88% seen once. The sequenced sample was PBMCs or T cells enriched from blood (not recorded which). The receptors here all came from a woman in her thirties who had recovered from COVID-19.

The chain carries TRBV11-2 and TRBJ2-7; D unresolved. Germline V CDR1 and CDR2: SGHAT, FQNNGV. Trimming pared 8 bases from V and 0 bases from J, leaving 14 bases between. The CDR3 contains 14 residues. In nucleotides, the CDR3 is TGTGCCAGCGAGACTGGGTTGATCTCCTACGAGCAGTACTTC. Protein: CASETGLISYEQYF.

J is TRBJ2-7 and V is TRBV6-2 or TRBV6-3; D is possibly TRBD2 (7 bases). Germline values: CDR1 MNHEY, CDR2 SVGEGT. The CDR3 has 16 residues. Trimming took 5 bases from V and 7 from J, leaving 24 bases between them. DNA for the CDR3: TGTGCCAGCAGTCGGAACGGGGGGACACGACCAGGGGAGCAGTACTTC. It is translated as CASSRNGGTRPGEQYF.

The CDR3 loop reads CASSLAGNTPGELFF. CDR3 nucleotides: TGTGCCAGCAGCTTGGCCGGGAACACCCCGGGGGAGCTGTTTTTT. V and J are TRBV7-8 and TRBJ2-2, with D possibly TRBD2 on 5 matching bases. There are 15 residues in the CDR3. Trimming shortened V by 3 bases and J by 8 bases, and 16 bases separated the two germline ends. Germline loops: CDR1 SGHVS, CDR2 FQNEAQ.

The rearrangement links TRBV2 to TRBJ2-7; 7 positions match TRBD1. Trimming took 6 bases from V and 3 from J; bases not matched to a gene: 2. CDR3 length equals 12 residues. The germline gives CDR1 SNHLY, CDR2 FYNNEI. This chain's CDR3 is CASRDRVYEQYF. For the CDR3, the DNA is TGTGCCAGCAGAGACAGGGTCTACGAGCAGTACTTC.

The chain employs TRBV18 and TRBJ1-2; D not resolved. Germline loops: CDR1 KGHSH, CDR2 LQKENI. The V gene lost 3 bases and the J gene lost 8 bases, with 13 bases spanning the gap. The CDR3 has 13 residues. The CDR3 DNA is TGTGCCAGCTCACCGGCGGATAGTCGAGGCTACACCTTC. Translation: CASSPADSRGYTF. Looking up the rest from reference TRBV18 and TRBJ1-2 gives the full variable domain: NAGVMQNPRHLVRRRGQEARLRCSPMKGHSHVYWYRQLPEEGLKFMVYLQKENIIDESGMPKERFSAEFPKEGPSILRIQQVVRGDSAAYFCASSPADSRGYTFGSGTRLTVV.

V gene TRBV19 combines with J gene TRBJ1-2, with 8 bases fitting TRBD1. The J segment lost 0 bases and the V segment lost 5 bases, leaving 2 bases of the junction unmatched. Per germline, CDR1 LNHDA and CDR2 SQIVND (reference sequence). There are 14 residues in the CDR3. DNA of the CDR3: TGTGCCAGTAGTGTCAGGGGGCCTAACTATGGCTACACCTTC. This encodes CASSVRGPNYGYTF.

The J gene is TRBJ2-2, the V gene TRBV4-3; D possibly corresponds to TRBD2 (6 bases). Per the germline V gene, CDR1 is LGHNA and CDR2 is YSLEER. The V end was cut by 0 bases, the J end by 4 bases, with 12 bases between. The CDR3 consists of 16 residues. The CDR3 spells CASSQDREGGTGELFF. The DNA of the CDR3 is TGCGCCAGCAGCCAAGATCGAGAGGGAGGCACCGGGGAGCTGTTTTTT.

Points on this clone: A read error is possible here, since a much larger clone lies one base away. V and J are TRBV7-3 and TRBJ1-1, with D perhaps matching TRBD1 (5 bases). CDR3 length: 13 amino acids. Trimming stripped 5 bases from V and 1 base from J, with 8 bases between. Per the germline V gene, CDR1 is SGHTA and CDR2 is FQGTGA. The CDR3 DNA sequence: TGTGCCAGCAGCATTGACAGGAACACTGAAGCTTTCTTT. Protein sequence: CASSIDRNTEAFF.

J is TRBJ2-1 and V is TRBV2, with D hard to call. Germline V gene sequence: CDR1 SNHLY, CDR2 FYNNEI. This CDR3 contains 13 residues. V gave up 8 bases and J gave up 0 bases, with 8 bases separating them. CDR3 sequence reads: CASSQISYNEQFF. DNA for the CDR3: TGTGCCAGCTCGCAGATCTCCTACAATGAGCAGTTCTTC.

The chain links TRBV28 to TRBJ2-5; TRBD2 matches at 7 bases. The CDR3 consists of 15 residues. The V segment lost 6 bases and the J segment 5 bases; nucleotides outside the gene matches: 12. CDR1 is MDHEN and CDR2 is SYDVKM in the germline V gene. CDR3 in amino acids: CASRNGGVGRETQYF. In nucleotides, the CDR3 is TGTGCCAGCAGAAATGGGGGGGTTGGCCGGGAGACCCAGTACTTC.

The chain combines TRBV27 with TRBJ2-1; D gene ambiguous. Germline V CDR1 and CDR2: MNHEY, SMNVEV (reference sequence). The CDR3 spans 14 residues. Trimming pared 5 bases from V and 1 base from J, leaving 9 bases between. The CDR3 loop reads CASSERGSYNEQFF. The CDR3 nucleotides read TGTGCCAGCAGTGAACGAGGTTCCTACAATGAGCAGTTCTTC.

This chain uses TRBV2 with TRBJ1-1; TRBD1 aligns across 8 bases. Germline CDR1 SNHLY, CDR2 FYNNEI. The V segment lost 6 bases and the J segment 0 bases; nucleotides outside the gene matches: 9. The CDR3 runs to 16 residues. This chain's CDR3 is CASRDRQGIMNTEAFF. The CDR3, as DNA: TGTGCCAGCAGGGATAGACAGGGGATCATGAACACTGAAGCTTTCTTT.

This chain uses TRBV25-1 with TRBJ1-1; D is unresolved. This CDR3 contains 13 residues. Germline CDR1 is MGHDK and CDR2 is SYGVNS. CDR3 sequence (DNA): TGTGCAACCATAAGCGGGATGAACACTGAAGCTTTCTTT. It yields the protein CATISGMNTEAFF.

The rearrangement uses TRBV27 and TRBJ2-3; 11 bases match TRBD1. The ends lost 10 bases at V and 5 bases at J; junction bases unmatched: 5. This CDR3 is built from 13 residues. Looked up from germline, CDR1 is MNHEY and CDR2 is SMNVEV (reference sequence). The CDR3 DNA sequence: TGTGCCACTTGGACAGGGGGCGGAGATACGCAGTATTTT. Protein product: CATWTGGGDTQYF.

The chain uses TRBV10-3 and TRBJ2-1, with 9 positions matching TRBD1. Germline loops: CDR1 ENHRY, CDR2 SYGVKD. Trimming at V came to 1 base and at J to 5 bases, leaving 3 bases not matched to a gene. The CDR3 is made up of 15 amino acids. The CDR3 nucleotides are TGTGCCATCAGTGAGTACAGGACAGGGGACAATGAGCAGTTCTTC. Translating gives CAISEYRTGDNEQFF.

V is TRBV9 and J is TRBJ2-5; 10 nucleotides align to TRBD2. In germline, CDR1 is SGDLS, CDR2 YYNGEE. After removal of 3 bases from V and 3 bases from J, the junction contained 5 bases not matched to a gene. This CDR3 is 15 amino acids long. CDR3 protein: CASSASGTSEETQYF. The CDR3 coding sequence is TGTGCCAGCAGCGCCTCCGGGACTAGCGAAGAGACCCAGTACTTC.

CDR3 sequence: CASSTDRGRLLQETQYF. The CDR3 DNA follows: TGTGCCAGCAGCACAGACAGAGGCCGCCTTTTACAAGAGACCCAGTACTTC. The rearrangement links TRBV21-1 to TRBJ2-5; the tabulated D call, TRBD1, remains unverified against the DNA. TRBV21-1 is a pseudogene segment. This CDR3 is built from 17 residues.

The gene calls are TRBV21-1 and TRBJ1-2. TRBV21-1 is a listed pseudogene. The CDR3 runs to 15 residues. CDR3 nucleotide sequence: TGTGCCAGCAGCAAAAAGGAACAGGCTGCGGGAGGCTACACCTTC. It encodes CASSKKEQAAGGYTF.

The chain links TRBV6-5 to TRBJ2-5; the D gene is possibly TRBD2 (6 bases). The CDR3 is 14 amino acids. The germline V and J ends were trimmed by 8 bases and 4 bases, with 17 bases remaining between them. Germline assignment: CDR1 MNHEY and CDR2 SVGAGI. Here the CDR3 reads CASLRLAGGETQYF. In nucleotides, the CDR3 is TGTGCCAGCCTTCGGCTAGCCGGGGGAGAGACCCAGTACTTC.

The gene calls are TRBV7-9 and TRBJ1-5, with D perhaps matching TRBD1 (6 bases). The V end was cut by 2 bases, the J end by 1 base, with 18 bases between. The CDR3 is 18 residues long. Per the germline V gene, CDR1 is SEHNR and CDR2 is FQNEAQ (reference sequence). Here the CDR3 reads CASSLTVGAGVSNQPQHF. In DNA form, the CDR3 reads TGTGCCAGCAGCTTAACTGTGGGGGCCGGGGTGAGCAATCAGCCCCAGCATTTT. Looking up the rest from reference TRBV7-9 and TRBJ1-5 gives the full variable domain: DTGVSQNPRHKITKRGQNVTFRCDPISEHNRLYWYRQTLGQGPEFLTYFQNEAQLEKSRLLSDRFSAERPKGSFSTLEIQRTEQGDSAMYLCASSLTVGAGVSNQPQHFGDGTRLSIL.

The chain recombines TRBV19 with TRBJ1-1, with 9 bases matching TRBD1. After removal of 6 bases from V and 2 bases from J, the junction contained 10 bases not matched to a gene. Germline V CDR1 and CDR2: LNHDA, SQIVND (reference sequence). The CDR3 extends over 16 amino acids. In DNA form, the CDR3 reads TGTGCCAGTAGCAACCGGGACAGGGTCATAAACACTGAAGCTTTCTTT. It translates to CASSNRDRVINTEAFF.

In this sample, this clone turned up once. The V and J genes are TRBV19 and TRBJ1-1; D perhaps matches TRBD1 (6 bases). The CDR3 totals 16 residues. Germline V gives CDR1 LNHDA, CDR2 SQIVND (reference sequence). The V end was cut by 7 bases, the J end by 1 base, with 19 bases between. CDR3 region: CASKKAGGVTNTEAFF. DNA of the CDR3: TGTGCCAGTAAGAAAGCGGGGGGCGTAACGAACACTGAAGCTTTCTTT. The full variable domain, in which reference TRBV19 and TRBJ1-1 provide the parts outside the CDR3, is DGGITQSPKYLFRKEGQNVTLSCEQNLNHDAMYWYRQDPGQGLRLIYYSQIVNDFQKGDIAEGYSVSREKKESFPLTVTSAQKNPTAFYLCASKKAGGVTNTEAFFGQGTRLTVV.

This clone appeared once. The rearrangement uses TRBV7-8 and TRBJ2-7, with D maybe TRBD1 (6 bases). From germline, CDR1 is SGHVS and CDR2 FQNEAQ. The CDR3 covers 15 residues. The ends were cut back, 1 base at V and 6 bases at J, with 16 bases in the middle. The CDR3 spells CASSLVSQQGSEQYF. Here the CDR3 DNA reads TGTGCCAGCAGCTTAGTATCCCAACAGGGCTCCGAGCAGTACTTC. The variable domain in full, completed from reference TRBV7-8 and TRBJ2-7, reads GAGVSQSPRYKVAKRGQDVALRCDPISGHVSLFWYQQALGQGPEFLTYFQNEAQLDKSGLPSDRFFAERPEGSVSTLKIQRTQQEDSAVYLCASSLVSQQGSEQYFGPGTRLTVT.